Listed below are T cell receptor beta chains from one sample, sequenced in a study of cytomegalovirus exposure and HLA in healthy donors. The table came from immunoSEQ multiplex PCR; TCRdb's copy has only in-frame clones and leaves some out. Counted here are about 150,000 clones, approximately 80% occurring once; the ten biggest clones make up 2.2%. Sequencing was done on a sample of PBMCs. The origin of the receptors is a young man in good health and CMV-seronegative. Both conserved end residues are part of each CDR3. A D gene is named only where the DNA matches it firmly. A row's size may be missing; if present it is once, few, many or a size class.

J,V,D,size,DNA,CDR3
TRBJ1-5,TRBV11-3,TRBD1,NA,TGTGCCAGCAGCTTAGGTTGGGACAGGGGATGGCAGCCCCAGCATTTT,CASSLGWDRGWQPQHF
TRBJ2-4,TRBV6-5,NA,NA,TGTGCCAGCAAAGCGGACGTGGGGATAAACATTCAGTACTTC,CASKADVGINIQYF
TRBJ2-5,TRBV5-4,NA,NA,TGTGCCAGCAGCTTGCCAGTCCCCTTTCAAGAGACCCAGTACTTC,CASSLPVPFQETQYF
TRBJ1-6,TRBV5-8,NA,NA,TGTGCCAGCAGCTTGGAACTTAATTCACCCCTCCACTTT,CASSLELNSPLHF
TRBJ2-3,TRBV7-2,TRBD1,NA,TGTGCCATCAGGACAGGGGGCTCAGATACGCAGTATTTT,CAIRTGGSDTQYF
TRBJ1-4,TRBV19,TRBD1,NA,TGTGCCAGTAGTATGGCGGGACAGGGAGTTGGGAGGTCTGAAAAACTGTTTTTT,CASSMAGQGVGRSEKLFF
TRBJ1-4,TRBV18,TRBD1,NA,TGTGCCAGCTCCCCGACAGGGTCGATGGGTGAAAAACTGTTTTTT,CASSPTGSMGEKLFF
TRBJ1-2,TRBV25-1,NA,NA,TGTGCCAGCTCCTTTAACGGGGGAAGGGAAGACGGCTACACCTTC,CASSFNGGREDGYTF
TRBJ1-1,TRBV28,NA,NA,TGTGCCAGCAGGCCTGGGCGAGGGCTTACTGAAGCTTTCTTT,CASRPGRGLTEAFF
TRBJ2-7,TRBV2,NA,NA,TGTGCCACCCAAGAAGCAGGCACCGCCTACGAGCAGTACTTC,CATQEAGTAYEQYF
TRBJ2-3,TRBV5-1,NA,NA,TGCGCCAGCAGCTTGGCTACTGGAGATACGCAGTATTTT,CASSLATGDTQYF
TRBJ1-5,TRBV6-5,NA,NA,TGTGCCAGCAGCCCCGGGACACTCGGTTCCCAGCATTTT,CASSPGTLGSQHF
TRBJ1-1,TRBV6-6,TRBD1,NA,TGTGCCAGCATCTACGGTAGGGGGCTTGGAGGTGAAGCTTTCTTT,CASIYGRGLGGEAFF
TRBJ2-7,TRBV27,TRBD2,NA,TGTGCCAGCAGTCAGACATCGGGACTAGCCCCCTATGAGCAGTACTTC,CASSQTSGLAPYEQYF
TRBJ2-5,TRBV27,TRBD2,NA,TGTGCCAGCAGTACGACTAGCGGGTCTCAAGAGACCCAGTACTTC,CASSTTSGSQETQYF
TRBJ2-7,TRBV2,NA,NA,TGTGCCAGCAGCGCTACTAGGTACGAGCAGTACTTC,CASSATRYEQYF
TRBJ2-1,TRBV15,TRBD2,NA,TGTGCCACCAGCGACATGAGGCGGGAGGATGAGCAGTTCTTC,CATSDMRREDEQFF
TRBJ2-7,TRBV7-9,NA,NA,TGTGCCAGCAGCTTTCGCCGCCCCTTCGAGGGCCTTTACGAGCAGTACTTC,CASSFRRPFEGLYEQYF
TRBJ2-3,TRBV4-1,TRBD2,NA,TGCGCCAGCAGCCAAGATCTTACCAGCGGGAGGTTACCCCGTACCACAGATACGCAGTATTTT,CASSQDLTSGRLPRTTDTQYF
TRBJ2-7,TRBV19,NA,NA,TGTGCCAGTAGTACTGCAGGGCTGCCCTACGAGCAGTACTTC,CASSTAGLPYEQYF
TRBJ2-2,TRBV11-3,NA,once,TGTGCCAGCAGCTTCCGAGGAAACACCGGGGAGCTGTTTTTT,CASSFRGNTGELFF
TRBJ2-2,TRBV21-1,NA,NA,TGTGCCAGCAGTCGGAACCGGGACAGGTGGATCCTCACCGGGGAGCTGTTTTTT,CASSRNRDRWILTGELFF
TRBJ2-7,TRBV14,TRBD1,NA,TGTGCCAGCAGCCCGCAGACAGGGGGCTACGAGCAGTACTTC,CASSPQTGGYEQYF
TRBJ2-3,TRBV7-2,NA,NA,TGTGCCAGCAGCTTTAGAATAGCGGCCTTAAGCACAGATACGCAGTATTTT,CASSFRIAALSTDTQYF